What follows is one T cell receptor (beta chain) and its context. TCRdb processed the RT-PCR reads anew with MiXCR; each CDR3 protein has one entry. The table records around 520,000 distinct CDR3 sequences, 25% of them present only once. CDR1 is MGHRA, CDR2 YSYEKL, per germline. The CDR3 is 14 residues long. J gave up 6 bases and V 5 bases, and 9 bases lay outside the gene matches. The data derive from a study of response to subunit inactivated influenza vaccine. Sequences were derived from CD4+ T cells sorted from PBMCs, sampled about 5 days after vaccination. The J gene is TRBJ1-1, the V gene TRBV4-1; 7 positions match TRBD1. The clonotype comes from a man over 45 who received an inactivated influenza vaccine. CDR3 in amino acids: CASSDDRERPEAFF. CDR3 nucleotide sequence: TGCGCCAGCAGCGACGACAGGGAGAGGCCTGAAGCTTTCTTT.